The 26 T cell receptor beta chains given below trace back to one sample, sequenced in a study of T cells in Graves' hyperthyroidism and ophthalmopathy. Regions amplified from RNA transcripts were the TCR beta CDR3 regions. TCR CDR3 underwent first-round RT-PCR with the HTBI primer set. Via MiXCR, TCRdb re-called the multiplex PCR reads, giving one row per CDR3 protein. Seen here are fewer than 250,000 distinct CDR3 sequences, under 20% observed once, and the top ten hold around 52%. Sequencing was done on a sample of blood. The receptors shown here come from a man aged 45-60 years with Graves' hyperthyroidism.

This clonotype was recorded only once. This sequence joins TRBV18 and TRBJ1-1; D perhaps matches TRBD1 (6 bases). CDR3 length equals 15 residues. V gave up 2 bases and J gave up 5 bases, with 15 bases separating them. Per the germline V gene, CDR1 is KGHSH and CDR2 is LQKENI. CDR3 in DNA: TGTGCCAGCTCACCAATGAGTGGGGGCACGACTGAAGCTTTCTTT. Translation: CASSPMSGGTTEAFF.

This sequence joins TRBV20-1 and TRBJ2-7; D perhaps matches TRBD2 (5 bases). V lost 1 base and J 5 bases, leaving 9 bases between the germline ends. The germline CDR1 and CDR2 sequences are DFQATT and SNEGSKA (reference sequence). The CDR3 is 12 amino acids. The CDR3 nucleotides are TGCAGTGCTAGAGGCCCCGGGGACGAGCAGTACTTC. Translating it yields CSARGPGDEQYF.

This chain links TRBV5-6 with TRBJ1-1; D is unclear. The germline gives CDR1 SGHDT, CDR2 YYEEEE. The CDR3 runs 15 residues. Trimming shortened V by 1 base and J by 5 bases, and 15 bases separated the two germline ends. CDR3 loop: CASSLFYSAATEAFF. The CDR3 DNA is TGTGCCAGCAGCTTGTTTTATTCGGCGGCAACTGAAGCTTTCTTT.

This clonotype was counted many times. The CDR3 DNA reads TGTGCCAGCTCACCCCGGGACAGGGGCACAGATACGCAGTATTTT. Translation gives CASSPRDRGTDTQYF. The chain is built from TRBV18 and TRBJ2-3; TRBD1 aligns across 9 bases. The germline CDR1 and CDR2 sequences are KGHSH and LQKENI. Germline trimming cut 3 bases from V and 1 base from J; bases unmatched to any gene: 2. The CDR3 consists of 15 residues.

The rearrangement uses TRBV2 and TRBJ2-2; D could derive from TRBD1 or TRBD2 (5 bases each). Trimming took 3 bases from V and 8 from J, leaving 16 bases between them. The CDR3 covers 15 residues. Germline assignment: CDR1 SNHLY and CDR2 FYNNEI. The CDR3 here is CASSDRGTLGGELFF. CDR3 in DNA: TGTGCCAGCAGTGATAGAGGGACCCTGGGAGGGGAGCTGTTTTTT.

This clonotype was counted between two and nine times. This chain uses TRBV6-4 with TRBJ2-1, with D perhaps matching TRBD2 (5 bases). Per the germline V gene, CDR1 is MRHNA and CDR2 is SNTAGT. V lost 8 bases, J lost 8 bases, and 19 bases lay in between. The CDR3 sequence is 14 residues long. Written as DNA, the CDR3 is TGTGCCAGCTCCGCTCAAGGGAGTAGCTATGAGCAGTTCTTC. Protein sequence: CASSAQGSSYEQFF.

This clonotype was recorded a few times. In nucleotides, the CDR3 is TGTGCCAGCAGTGCAATGGGTAGGGGAAGCGCCGGGGAGCTGTTTTTT. Translated, it gives CASSAMGRGSAGELFF. V usage is TRBV6-1 and J usage is TRBJ2-2, with D perhaps TRBD1 (5 bases). The CDR3 runs 16 residues. Germline assignment: CDR1 MNHNS and CDR2 SASEGT. V lost 4 bases and J 6 bases, leaving 18 bases between the germline ends.

The table lists this clonotype with many counts. The CDR3 coding sequence is TGTGCCAGCAGCGGGCACGTCCGCACAGATACGCAGTATTTT. This codes for CASSGHVRTDTQYF. This rearrangement joins TRBV11-1 to TRBJ2-3; D gene unclear. The CDR3 consists of 14 residues. The V gene lost 5 bases and the J gene lost 1 base, with 10 bases spanning the gap. Germline V gene sequence: CDR1 SGHAT, CDR2 FQDESV (reference sequence).

This clonotype appeared many times. The chain is built from TRBV11-2 and TRBJ2-3, with a possible D match to TRBD1 (7 bases). Trimming took 8 bases from V and 0 from J, leaving 12 bases between them. The germline CDR1 and CDR2 sequences are SGHAT and FQNNGV. The CDR3 is made up of 14 amino acids. CDR3 region: CASRQGGSTDTQYF. CDR3 bases: TGTGCCAGCCGCCAGGGGGGCAGCACAGATACGCAGTATTTT.

This clonotype was detected ten times or more. The chain recombines TRBV7-2 with TRBJ2-5, with 8 bases fitting TRBD1. The length of the CDR3 is 14 residues. J lost 2 bases, V lost 3 bases, and 2 bases had no gene match. Germline V CDR1 and CDR2: SGHTA, FQGNSA. CDR3 bases: TGTGCCAGCAGCTTTAACAGGGGGCAAGAGACCCAGTACTTC. Translation: CASSFNRGQETQYF.

On this clonotype itself: One end of the junction fails to match germline, which may point to a read error. V gene TRBV12-3 or TRBV12-4 combines with J gene TRBJ2-2; D might be TRBD1 (7 bases). The CDR3 has 18 residues. CDR3 nucleotide sequence: TGTGCCAGCAGTAACGCCCTTCGGGCCCAGGGGGGCACCGGGGAGCTGCTTTTT. It is translated as CASSNALRAQGGTGELLF.

This clonotype was seen repeatedly, ten times or more. The chain has TRBV12-3 or TRBV12-4 and TRBJ2-5, with 9 bases that match TRBD2. The CDR3 is 17 residues long. V was clipped by 5 bases and J by 5 bases; unmatched bases: 15. CDR3 sequence (DNA): TGTGCCAGCAGTCCCTCCGACCGAGCGGGAGGCGGGGAGACCCAGTACTTC. Amino acid sequence: CASSPSDRAGGGETQYF.

This clonotype was picked up a small number of times. This sequence joins TRBV3-1 and TRBJ2-3, with a weak D call TRBD2 (5 bases). The germline V gene has CDR1 LGHDT and CDR2 YNNKEL (reference sequence). The CDR3 is 13 residues long. V was cut by 2 bases and J by 6 bases, with 9 bases left in between. The CDR3: CASSQTRSDTQYF. The CDR3 DNA reads TGTGCCAGCAGCCAAACTAGATCGGATACGCAGTATTTT.

This clonotype has more than one count but fewer than ten. The chain carries TRBV6-2 or TRBV6-3 and TRBJ1-5; 8 bases are a match to TRBD1. The CDR3 contains 15 residues. Germline V gene sequence: CDR1 MNHEY, CDR2 SVGEGT. V lost 5 bases and J lost 2; bases outside the gene matches: 5. The CDR3 DNA reads TGTGCCAGCAGTCCGGACAGGGAGGGCAATCAGCCCCAGCATTTT. Residues: CASSPDREGNQPQHF.

The genes are TRBV28 and TRBJ2-7; 8 bases agree with TRBD1. This CDR3 contains 14 residues. With V trimmed by 3 bases and J by 6 bases, 7 bases remained unmatched. CDR1 and CDR2 from the germline V gene are MDHEN and SYDVKM. The CDR3 region is CASSLDRALSEQYF. The CDR3 nucleotides are TGTGCCAGCAGTTTGGACAGGGCGCTCTCCGAGCAGTACTTC.

V and J are TRBV6-5 and TRBJ1-3; no clear D. There are 16 residues in the CDR3. CDR1 MNHEY and CDR2 SVGAGI come from the germline V gene. Trimming took 2 bases from V and 0 from J, leaving 11 bases between them. The CDR3 nucleotides read TGTGCCAGCAGTTACGACGACGCAAACTCTGGAAACACCATATATTTT. This codes for CASSYDDANSGNTIYF.

There are many counts of this clonotype. The V call is TRBV20-1, the J call TRBJ2-3; D uncertain. The V end was cut by 0 bases, the J end by 4 bases, with 11 bases between. The CDR3 consists of 14 residues. Germline lookup yields CDR1 DFQATT and CDR2 SNEGSKA (reference sequence). This CDR3 is CSAREATQADTQYF. CDR3 nucleotide sequence: TGCAGTGCTAGAGAGGCTACCCAGGCAGATACGCAGTATTTT.

Ten or more counts support this clonotype. This rearrangement joins TRBV4-1 to TRBJ2-1; 7 bases agree with TRBD2. The V gene end was trimmed by 4 bases and the J gene end by 5 bases; junction bases not matched to a gene: 14. Germline V gene lookup returns CDR1 MGHRA and CDR2 YSYEKL. The CDR3 has 17 amino acids. The CDR3 loop is CASSRIGVASGNNEQFF. Here the CDR3 DNA reads TGCGCCAGCAGCCGAATCGGCGTGGCTAGCGGAAACAATGAGCAGTTCTTC.

At least ten counts were recorded for this clonotype. The chain employs TRBV20-1 and TRBJ2-7; D not resolved. Looked up from germline, CDR1 is DFQATT and CDR2 is SNEGSKA (reference sequence). This CDR3 is 13 amino acids long. With 6 bases removed from V and 3 bases from J, the gap between germline ends came to 15 bases. Written as DNA, the CDR3 is TGCAGTGCCCAGACACAACGCAACTACGAGCAGTACTTC. Protein: CSAQTQRNYEQYF.

This clonotype was observed many times. The rearrangement uses TRBV28 and TRBJ1-6; TRBD1 matches at 7 bases. Germline V lookup: CDR1 MDHEN, CDR2 SYDVKM. V shed 5 bases and J 0 bases; nucleotides not matched to a gene: 7. The CDR3 is 17 residues long. The CDR3 nucleotides are TGTGCCAGCAGTGGGACAGAGGCTAGCTCCTATAATTCACCCCTCCACTTT. Translation gives CASSGTEASSYNSPLHF.

In this sample, this clonotype turned up many times. The chain combines TRBV12-3 or TRBV12-4 with TRBJ2-1, with a possible D match to TRBD2 (5 bases). CDR3 size: 14 residues. Trimming pared 6 bases from V and 5 bases from J, leaving 14 bases between. DNA for the CDR3: TGTGCCAGCAGGGGCGGGTACATCCACAATGAGCAGTTCTTC. It translates to CASRGGYIHNEQFF.

V gene TRBV4-3 combines with J gene TRBJ2-7, with D perhaps matching TRBD2 (6 bases). In germline, CDR1 is LGHNA, CDR2 YSLEER. The CDR3 loop spans 14 amino acids. The V end lost 0 bases, the J end lost 5 bases, and 11 bases lay between the germline ends. This chain's CDR3 is CASSQDWGDHEQYF. CDR3 in DNA: TGCGCCAGCAGCCAAGATTGGGGGGACCACGAGCAGTACTTC.

This clonotype has a count of ten or more. V and J are TRBV6-6 and TRBJ1-1; TRBD1 aligns across 10 bases. CDR1 is MNHNY, CDR2 SVGAGI, per germline (reference sequence). The CDR3 sequence is 19 residues long. V dropped 2 bases and J dropped 6; count of bases not matched to a gene: 18. The CDR3 region is CASSYPRRDRGQRGAEAFF. CDR3 DNA: TGTGCCAGCAGTTACCCGCGCCGGGACAGGGGCCAACGGGGAGCTGAAGCTTTCTTT.

This clonotype occurred many times. The chain has TRBV20-1 and TRBJ2-1; 9 positions match TRBD2. This CDR3 is 13 amino acids long. After removal of 1 base from V and 6 bases from J, the junction contained 1 base not matched to a gene. CDR1 DFQATT and CDR2 SNEGSKA come from the germline V gene (reference sequence). This CDR3 reads CSARVLAGNEQFF. CDR3 coding DNA: TGCAGTGCTAGAGTACTAGCGGGCAATGAGCAGTTCTTC.

As regards this clonotype: This may arise from a read error, as a much more abundant clone is one base away. The J gene is TRBJ1-2, the V gene TRBV28; D gene uncertain. The germline V gene has CDR1 MDHEN and CDR2 SYDVKM. CDR3 length: 13 residues. Written as DNA, the CDR3 is TGTGCCAGCAGTCCCCCAGGCAACTATGGCCACACCTTC. The encoded protein is CASSPPGNYGHTF.

Ten or more counts support this clonotype. This sequence joins TRBV7-9 and TRBJ2-3; D gene ambiguous. V was cut by 6 bases and J by 5 bases, with 18 bases left in between. The germline V gene encodes CDR1 SEHNR and CDR2 FQNEAQ (reference sequence). The CDR3 runs 15 residues. The CDR3 nucleotides are TGTGCCAGCAGTTCTCCGCGGTTCCACAAAGATACGCAGTATTTT. Amino acids: CASSSPRFHKDTQYF. Variable domain in full (rest from reference TRBV7-9 and TRBJ2-3): DTGVSQNPRHKITKRGQNVTFRCDPISEHNRLYWYRQTLGQGPEFLTYFQNEAQLEKSRLLSDRFSAERPKGSFSTLEIQRTEQGDSAMYLCASSSPRFHKDTQYFGPGTRLTVL.